The 5 T cell receptor beta chains presented below share a single source sample, sequenced in a study of blood T cells in healthy people across ages (dated by TCRdb to between 2014 and 2017). The library was built by means of 5' RACE. The run used an Illumina HiSeq 2500. The second PCR ran for roughly 7 to 11 cycles and used a J-beta primer mix along with a sample-barcoded 5' primer. TCRdb reprocessing: public reads trimmed at Q25 with fastp, clones called with MiXCR, in-frame beta chains kept. CDR3 protein duplicates are merged, each entry listing the most common genes and DNA. The sample contains about 1.6 million distinct CDR3 sequences, about 31% of them found a single time. The ten biggest clones cover 10% to 12% of the sample. Sequencing input: blood. The receptors shown here come from a woman aged 25 to 39 in good health.

This clonotype was picked up a small number of times. This chain links TRBV20-1 with TRBJ1-2; TRBD1 is a possible D gene (5 bases). The germline gives CDR1 DFQATT, CDR2 SNEGSKA (reference sequence). CDR3 size: 12 residues. Between the trimmed V and J ends, which lost 4 bases and 2 bases, there was a span of 8 bases. The CDR3 is CSAKTENYGYTF. Written as DNA, the CDR3 is TGCAGTGCTAAGACAGAAAACTATGGCTACACCTTC.

CDR3 amino acids: CASSPIQGAGNQPQHF. The CDR3 coding sequence is TGTGCCAGCTCACCTATACAGGGGGCAGGGAATCAGCCCCAGCATTTT. This chain links TRBV18 with TRBJ1-5; 9 nucleotides line up with TRBD1. CDR1 is KGHSH and CDR2 is LQKENI in the germline V gene. Trimming removed 3 bases from V and 4 bases from J; junction bases left unmatched: 7. This CDR3 is built from 16 residues.

This chain connects TRBV3-1 to TRBJ2-7, with D perhaps TRBD2 (5 bases). The CDR3 is 14 residues long. Trimming took 0 bases from V and 6 from J, leaving 12 bases between them. In germline, CDR1 is LGHDT, CDR2 YNNKEL (reference sequence). The CDR3, as DNA: TGTGCCAGCAGCCAAGAGCCGCTAGCTATCGAGCAGTACTTC. Its translation: CASSQEPLAIEQYF.

In this sample, this clonotype turned up a few times. This chain joins TRBV9 and TRBJ2-7; 10 nucleotides agree with TRBD2. After removal of 0 bases from V and 2 bases from J, the junction contained 5 bases not matched to a gene. The length of the CDR3 is 16 residues. CDR1 is SGDLS and CDR2 is YYNGEE in the germline V gene. CDR3 protein: CASSVVRLAGAYEQYF. The DNA for the CDR3 is TGTGCCAGCAGCGTAGTTAGGCTAGCGGGAGCCTACGAGCAGTACTTC.

The V and J genes are TRBV20-1 and TRBJ2-3, with 13 nucleotides matching TRBD2. Germline V gene data show CDR1 as DFQATT and CDR2 as SNEGSKA (reference sequence). This CDR3 is built from 17 residues. V shed 2 bases and J 0 bases; nucleotides not matched to a gene: 5. The CDR3, as DNA: TGCAGTGCTAGACAAAGACTAGCGGGAGGAAGCACAGATACGCAGTATTTT. Translated: CSARQRLAGGSTDTQYF.